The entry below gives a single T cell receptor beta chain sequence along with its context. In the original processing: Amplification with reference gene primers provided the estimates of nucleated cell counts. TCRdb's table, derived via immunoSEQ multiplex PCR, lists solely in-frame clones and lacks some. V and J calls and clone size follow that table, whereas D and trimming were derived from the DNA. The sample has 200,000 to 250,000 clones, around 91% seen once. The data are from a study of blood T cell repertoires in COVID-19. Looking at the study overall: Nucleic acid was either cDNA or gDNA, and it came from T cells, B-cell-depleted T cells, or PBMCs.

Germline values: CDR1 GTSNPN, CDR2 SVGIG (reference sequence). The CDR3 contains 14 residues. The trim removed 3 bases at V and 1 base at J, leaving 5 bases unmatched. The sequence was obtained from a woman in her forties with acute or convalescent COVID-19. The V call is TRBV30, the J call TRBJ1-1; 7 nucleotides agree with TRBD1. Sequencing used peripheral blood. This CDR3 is CAWRPGTANTEAFF. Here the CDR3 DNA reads TGTGCCTGGAGACCAGGGACAGCGAACACTGAAGCTTTCTTT.